The 8 T cell receptor beta chains below come from one sample, sequenced in a study of tissue T cells after allogeneic stem cell transplantation. Profiling relied on immunoSEQ multiplex PCR, and the TCRdb table lists in-frame clones only, not all of them. The table includes 35,000 to 50,000 clones, over 85% detected once. Sequences were derived from blood, sampled before transplantation. The receptor set was obtained from a woman aged 35 to 70 who later had graft-versus-host disease after an allogeneic stem cell transplant.

The rearrangement joins TRBV29-1 to TRBJ2-5, with TRBD2 matching over 7 bases. V lost 6 bases, J lost 4 bases, and 5 bases stayed unmatched. This CDR3 spans 12 amino acids. Germline V gives CDR1 SQVTM, CDR2 ANQGSEA. Written as DNA, the CDR3 is TGCAGCGTCCGGGGGGAGGGAGAGACCCAGTACTTC. Its protein is CSVRGEGETQYF.

The V and J genes are TRBV29-1 and TRBJ1-1; no reliable D call. Germline V gene sequence: CDR1 SQVTM, CDR2 ANQGSEA. Trimming removed 6 bases at V and 5 bases at J, with 10 bases between. CDR3 length: 11 amino acids. The CDR3 nucleotides read TGCAGCGTAAAGTCTGGAACTGAAGCTTTCTTT. It is translated as CSVKSGTEAFF.

The chain has TRBV27 and TRBJ2-7; perhaps TRBD2 as D (6 bases). This CDR3 has 13 residues. From germline, CDR1 is MNHEY and CDR2 SMNVEV (reference sequence). V lost 5 bases, J lost 3 bases, and 11 bases lay in between. The CDR3 region has the DNA TGTGCCAGCAGTCTGGAGGGCCGCTACGAGCAGTACTTC. Protein sequence: CASSLEGRYEQYF.

This sequence joins TRBV7-2 and TRBJ2-7; no clear D gene. The germline V and J ends were trimmed by 3 bases and 6 bases, with 15 bases remaining between them. The CDR3 contains 14 residues. CDR1 SGHTA and CDR2 FQGNSA come from the germline V gene. This chain's CDR3 is CASSFKQESLEQYF. The CDR3 DNA reads TGTGCCAGCAGCTTCAAGCAGGAAAGTCTCGAGCAGTACTTC.

This clone turned up a few times. The chain uses TRBV6-2 or TRBV6-3 and TRBJ2-7; TRBD1 is a possible D gene (5 bases). The germline V gene has CDR1 MNHEY and CDR2 SVGEGT. The V end lost 1 base, the J end lost 5 bases, and 12 bases lay between the germline ends. The CDR3 has 14 residues. The CDR3 is CASSYYIQGNEQYF. The CDR3 DNA reads as TGTGCCAGCAGTTACTACATTCAGGGAAACGAGCAGTACTTC.

V and J are TRBV28 and TRBJ2-3, with TRBD2 as a possible D gene (6 bases). The V end was cut by 7 bases, the J end by 1 base, with 18 bases between. The CDR3 is 16 residues long. Germline CDR1 is MDHEN and CDR2 is SYDVKM. CDR3 nucleotide sequence: TGTGCCAGCAACTTACAAGGATCTAGCGGCACAGATACGCAGTATTTT. Protein: CASNLQGSSGTDTQYF.

This chain uses TRBV19 with TRBJ1-3; D ambiguous. Deletions cut 1 base from V and 0 bases from J, with 13 bases between. Looked up from germline, CDR1 is LNHDA and CDR2 is SQIVND (reference sequence). The CDR3 extends over 17 amino acids. As DNA, the CDR3 is TGTGCCAGTAGTATAGTCCGGGTCCCGAGCTCTGGAAACACCATATATTTT. This gives the protein CASSIVRVPSSGNTIYF.

The rearrangement uses TRBV19 and TRBJ1-1; TRBD1 matches at 7 bases. Germline assignment: CDR1 LNHDA and CDR2 SQIVND (reference sequence). The CDR3 is made up of 15 amino acids. J lost 0 bases, V lost 3 bases, and 4 bases had no gene match. In DNA, the CDR3 is TGTGCCAGTAGTATCGGGACAGCCTTGAACACTGAAGCTTTCTTT. It translates to CASSIGTALNTEAFF.